This T cell receptor (beta chain) was sequenced for a study of T cell repertoires in cytomegalovirus infection. Study at large: Alongside well-studied HLA-B-restricted CMV epitopes, recently identified HLA-C-restricted CMV epitopes were also used.

From the reads, TCRdb called clonotypes with MiXCR, one entry per CDR3 protein. The table has around 710,000 distinct CDR3 sequences, 25% to 35% seen once. Note on this clonotype: Its cognate antigen is unknown.

Study findings and constraints: There were carriers of CMV plus the relevant HLA, and cumulative public TCR beta family frequency identified them. The response measured ex vivo was dominated by TCR beta clonotypes (HLA-C-restricted and CMV-specific).

Germline V gene data show CDR1 as MNHNS and CDR2 as SASEGT. Trimming pared 2 bases from V and 3 bases from J, leaving 15 bases between. The CDR3 has 16 amino acids. This clonotype was obtained from a human donor in good health (CMV status not recorded). Some clones in this sample may be carry-over from other donors' samples. This chain connects TRBV6-1 to TRBJ2-3; D call uncertain. The starting material was cultured CD8+ T cells from PBMCs, obtained from culture after CMV antigen stimulation. The CDR3 region has the DNA TGTGCCAGCAGTGAAAGAAGGGTCTCAGGTACAGATACGCAGTATTTT. Translation gives CASSERRVSGTDTQYF.